The clone carrying this T cell receptor beta chain was seen only once. These data belong to a study of T cell changes during pregnancy in multiple sclerosis. Germline V gene data show CDR1 as SGHTA and CDR2 as FQGTGA. V shed 1 base and J 0 bases; nucleotides not matched to a gene: 1. This CDR3 contains 15 residues. The repertoire was sequenced with immunoSEQ multiplex PCR; TCRdb's copy has only in-frame clones and lacks some. Of around 49,000 clones listed, about 93% were seen once; the top ten hold roughly 0.6%. The source was CD4+ T cells from peripheral blood mononuclear cells, collected after pregnancy. The sequence came from a female donor in good health, enrolled as a control in a pregnancy study. This sequence joins TRBV7-3 and TRBJ2-3, with 7 bases matching TRBD2. The CDR3, as DNA: TGTGCCAGCAGCTTAAGCGGGGGAAGCACAGATACGCAGTATTTT. Protein sequence: CASSLSGGSTDTQYF.